This T cell receptor beta chain was profiled in a study of identical twins. Regarding the study as a whole: Twins' surplus sharing was weaker for beta out-of-frame sequences.

This clonotype came up a few times. What it recognizes is unknown. TCRdb redid the calling of the 5' RACE reads with MiXCR, one entry per CDR3 protein. The repertoire consists of hundreds of thousands of distinct CDR3 sequences, with around 21% occurring once and the leading ten covering 4.3%. V dropped 6 bases and J dropped 1 base, with 13 bases sitting between them. CDR1 is SGHRS and CDR2 is YFSETQ in the germline V gene. The CDR3 is 14 amino acids. The same specimen was also included in a second study, on T cells expressing NK-cell markers. That paper adds: Dominant NKG2C+ clonotypes made up 1.0-7.0% of CD8+ T cells in six donors.

Material for sequencing was PBMCs. The sequence was obtained from a woman aged 18-30 years in good health. V gene TRBV5-1 combines with J gene TRBJ2-5; D remains unclear. CDR3 region: CASIPHDSQETQYF. The CDR3 DNA reads as TGCGCCAGCATACCTCACGACTCCCAAGAGACCCAGTACTTC.